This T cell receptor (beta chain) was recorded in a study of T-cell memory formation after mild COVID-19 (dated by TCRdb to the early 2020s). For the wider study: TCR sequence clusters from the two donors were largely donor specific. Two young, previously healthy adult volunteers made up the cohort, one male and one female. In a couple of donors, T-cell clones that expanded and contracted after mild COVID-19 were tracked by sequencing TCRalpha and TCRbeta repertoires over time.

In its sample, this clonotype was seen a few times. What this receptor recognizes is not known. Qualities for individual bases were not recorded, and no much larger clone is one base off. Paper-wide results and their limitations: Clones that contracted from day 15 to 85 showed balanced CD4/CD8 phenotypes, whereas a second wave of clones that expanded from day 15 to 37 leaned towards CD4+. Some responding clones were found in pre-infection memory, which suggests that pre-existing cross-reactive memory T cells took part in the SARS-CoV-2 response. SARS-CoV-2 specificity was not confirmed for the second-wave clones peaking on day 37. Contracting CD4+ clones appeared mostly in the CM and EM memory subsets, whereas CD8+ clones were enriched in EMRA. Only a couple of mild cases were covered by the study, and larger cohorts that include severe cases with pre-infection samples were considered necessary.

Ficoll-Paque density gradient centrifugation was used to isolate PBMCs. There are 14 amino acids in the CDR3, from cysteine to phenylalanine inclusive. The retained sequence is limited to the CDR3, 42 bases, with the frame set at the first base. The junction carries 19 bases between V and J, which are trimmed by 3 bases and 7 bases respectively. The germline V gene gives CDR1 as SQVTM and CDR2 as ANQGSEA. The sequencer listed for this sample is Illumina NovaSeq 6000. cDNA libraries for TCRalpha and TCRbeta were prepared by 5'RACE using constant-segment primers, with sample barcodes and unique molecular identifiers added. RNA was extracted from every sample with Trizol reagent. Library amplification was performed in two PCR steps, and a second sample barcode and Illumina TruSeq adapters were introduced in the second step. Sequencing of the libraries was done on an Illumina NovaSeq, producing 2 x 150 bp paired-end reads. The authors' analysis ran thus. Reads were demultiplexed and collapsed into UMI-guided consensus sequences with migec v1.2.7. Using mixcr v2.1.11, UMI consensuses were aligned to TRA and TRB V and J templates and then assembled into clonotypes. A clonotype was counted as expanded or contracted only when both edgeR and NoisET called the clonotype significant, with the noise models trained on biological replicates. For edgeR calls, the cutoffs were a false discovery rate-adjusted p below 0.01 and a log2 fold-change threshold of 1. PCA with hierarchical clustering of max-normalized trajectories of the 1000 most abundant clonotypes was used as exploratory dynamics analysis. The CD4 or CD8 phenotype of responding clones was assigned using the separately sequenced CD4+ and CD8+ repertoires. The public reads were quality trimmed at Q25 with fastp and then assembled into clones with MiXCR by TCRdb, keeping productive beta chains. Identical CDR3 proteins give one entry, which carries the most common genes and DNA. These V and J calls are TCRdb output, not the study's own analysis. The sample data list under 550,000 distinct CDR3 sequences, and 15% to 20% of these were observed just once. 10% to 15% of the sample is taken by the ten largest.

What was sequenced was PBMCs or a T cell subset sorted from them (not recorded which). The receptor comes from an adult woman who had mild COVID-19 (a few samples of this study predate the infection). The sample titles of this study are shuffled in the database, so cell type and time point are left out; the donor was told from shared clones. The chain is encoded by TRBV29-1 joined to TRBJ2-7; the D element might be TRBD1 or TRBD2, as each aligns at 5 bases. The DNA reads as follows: TGCAGCGTTGACTTTGCCCCGGGGACGGGGGAGCAGTACTTC. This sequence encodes CSVDFAPGTGEQYF.